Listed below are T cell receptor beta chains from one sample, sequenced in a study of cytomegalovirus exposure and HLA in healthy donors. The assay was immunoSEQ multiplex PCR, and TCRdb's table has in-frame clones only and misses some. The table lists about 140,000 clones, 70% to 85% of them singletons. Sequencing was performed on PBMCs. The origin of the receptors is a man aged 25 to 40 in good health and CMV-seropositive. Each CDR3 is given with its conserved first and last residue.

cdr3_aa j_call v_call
CASSPRGQGPKNTEAFF TRBJ1-1 TRBV18
CASSESSGTEAFF TRBJ1-1 TRBV2
CAWSVSGGYEQYF TRBJ2-7 TRBV30
CASSAPGLAGGNEQFF TRBJ2-1 TRBV11-2
CASSYGQGRFGYTF TRBJ1-2 TRBV7-8
CSVVLAGARSDTGELFF TRBJ2-2 TRBV29-1
CASRWGLNEKLFF TRBJ1-4 TRBV2
CASSQLTGGNNEQYF TRBJ2-7 TRBV5-1
CASSLSDRHNEKLFF TRBJ1-4 TRBV11-2
CASSYSRAQYF TRBJ2-3 TRBV6-5
CASSSNIPDTQYF TRBJ2-3 TRBV5-1
CASGGGLFIYEQYF TRBJ2-7 TRBV6-5